The 2 T cell receptor beta chains listed next were all sequenced from one sample in a study of blood T cell repertoires in COVID-19 (dated by TCRdb to about 2020). Libraries were constructed by the immunoSEQ multiplex PCR assay. The source is immuneACCESS, and TCRdb retained only in-frame sequences with V and J called. Part of the clones is not carried over; for the studies checked, unresolved V genes explain less than half of this, and the remainder is unexplained. This sample gives around 200,000 clones in total; about nine tenths of them show up just once. The ten largest make up approximately 2.8% of the sample. The material sequenced was PBMCs or T cells enriched from blood (not recorded which). The receptors were sampled from a woman in her forties or fifties in a cohort exposed to, infected with or recovered from COVID-19 (not recorded which).

The chain combines TRBV5-1 with TRBJ1-5; maybe TRBD1 (6 bases). Trimming removed 0 bases at V and 4 bases at J, with 11 bases between. Germline V gene sequence: CDR1 SGHRS, CDR2 YFSETQ. The CDR3 contains 15 residues. CDR3 coding DNA: TGCGCCAGCAGCTTGGAGAATAGGGGGAATCAGCCCCAGCATTTT. It is translated as CASSLENRGNQPQHF.

This chain connects TRBV2 to TRBJ1-6; D is undetermined. CDR3 length equals 11 residues. Germline assignment: CDR1 SNHLY and CDR2 FYNNEI. V lost 6 bases and J lost 9, with 6 bases in between. CDR3 protein: CASRGSSPLHF. The CDR3 coding sequence is TGTGCCAGCAGGGGCAGTTCACCCCTCCACTTT.